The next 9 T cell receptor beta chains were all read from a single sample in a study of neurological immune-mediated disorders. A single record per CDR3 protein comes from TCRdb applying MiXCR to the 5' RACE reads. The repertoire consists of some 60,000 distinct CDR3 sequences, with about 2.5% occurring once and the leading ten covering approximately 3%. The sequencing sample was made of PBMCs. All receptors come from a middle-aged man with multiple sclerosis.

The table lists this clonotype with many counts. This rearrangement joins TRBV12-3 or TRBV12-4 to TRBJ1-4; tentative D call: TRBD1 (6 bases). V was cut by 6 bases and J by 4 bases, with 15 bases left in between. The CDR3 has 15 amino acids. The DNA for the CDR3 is TGTGCCAGCAGCCAACAGGGAGGCGGTAATGAAAAACTGTTTTTT. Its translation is CASSQQGGGNEKLFF.

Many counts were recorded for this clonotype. Here the CDR3 DNA reads TGTGCCAGCAGTGAGCAGGGTGGGCTATACAATGAGCAGTTCTTC. Its translation is CASSEQGGLYNEQFF. The chain carries TRBV2 and TRBJ2-1; weak D call: TRBD1 (5 bases). V lost 3 bases and J lost 4, with 13 bases in between. Per germline, CDR1 SNHLY and CDR2 FYNNEI. There are 15 residues in the CDR3.

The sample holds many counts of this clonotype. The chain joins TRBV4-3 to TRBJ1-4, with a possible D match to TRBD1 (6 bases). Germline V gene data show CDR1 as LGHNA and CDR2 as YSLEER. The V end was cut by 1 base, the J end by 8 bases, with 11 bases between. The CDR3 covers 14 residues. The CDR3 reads CASSQGQGREKLFF. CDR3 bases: TGCGCCAGCAGCCAAGGGCAGGGGAGAGAAAAACTGTTTTTT.

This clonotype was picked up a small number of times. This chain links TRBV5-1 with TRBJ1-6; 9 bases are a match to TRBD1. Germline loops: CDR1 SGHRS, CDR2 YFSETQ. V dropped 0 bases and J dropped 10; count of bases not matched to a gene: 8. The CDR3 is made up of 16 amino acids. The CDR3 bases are TGCGCCAGCAGCTTGGGTTTTGACAGGGGGTTGTCACCCCTCCACTTT. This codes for CASSLGFDRGLSPLHF.

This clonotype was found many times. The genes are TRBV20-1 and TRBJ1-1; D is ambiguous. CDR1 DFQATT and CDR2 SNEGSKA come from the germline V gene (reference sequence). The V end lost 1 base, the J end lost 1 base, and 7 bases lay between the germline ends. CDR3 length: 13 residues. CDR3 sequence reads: CSARVHKNTEAFF. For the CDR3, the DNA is TGCAGTGCTAGAGTGCACAAGAACACTGAAGCTTTCTTT.

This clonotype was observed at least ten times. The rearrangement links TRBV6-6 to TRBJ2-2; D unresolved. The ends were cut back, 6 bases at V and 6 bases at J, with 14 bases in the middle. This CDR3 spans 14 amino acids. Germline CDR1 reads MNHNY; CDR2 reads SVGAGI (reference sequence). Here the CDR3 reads CASSPSQFAGELFF. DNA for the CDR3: TGTGCCAGCAGCCCCTCCCAGTTCGCCGGGGAGCTGTTTTTT.

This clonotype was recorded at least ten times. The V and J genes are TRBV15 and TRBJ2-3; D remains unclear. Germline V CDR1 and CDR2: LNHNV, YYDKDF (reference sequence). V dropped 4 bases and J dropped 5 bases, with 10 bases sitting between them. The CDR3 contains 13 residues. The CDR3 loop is CATSKREGDTQYF. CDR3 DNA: TGTGCCACCAGCAAAAGAGAAGGAGATACGCAGTATTTT.

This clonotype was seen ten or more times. The CDR3 loop reads CASSGAPSTDTQYF. The CDR3 DNA sequence: TGTGCCAGCAGTGGAGCGCCGAGCACAGATACGCAGTATTTT. V and J are TRBV6-2 or TRBV6-3 and TRBJ2-3; D remains ambiguous. This CDR3 spans 14 amino acids. Germline loops: CDR1 MNHEY, CDR2 SVGEGT. Trimming took off 5 bases at V and 0 bases at J, with 9 bases between the two ends.

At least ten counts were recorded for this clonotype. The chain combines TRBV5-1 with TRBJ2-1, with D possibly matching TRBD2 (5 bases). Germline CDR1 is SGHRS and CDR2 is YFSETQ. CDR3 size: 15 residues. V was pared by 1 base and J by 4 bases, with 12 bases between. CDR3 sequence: CASSLRSGGYNEQFF. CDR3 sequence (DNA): TGCGCCAGCAGCTTGAGGTCAGGAGGTTACAATGAGCAGTTCTTC.